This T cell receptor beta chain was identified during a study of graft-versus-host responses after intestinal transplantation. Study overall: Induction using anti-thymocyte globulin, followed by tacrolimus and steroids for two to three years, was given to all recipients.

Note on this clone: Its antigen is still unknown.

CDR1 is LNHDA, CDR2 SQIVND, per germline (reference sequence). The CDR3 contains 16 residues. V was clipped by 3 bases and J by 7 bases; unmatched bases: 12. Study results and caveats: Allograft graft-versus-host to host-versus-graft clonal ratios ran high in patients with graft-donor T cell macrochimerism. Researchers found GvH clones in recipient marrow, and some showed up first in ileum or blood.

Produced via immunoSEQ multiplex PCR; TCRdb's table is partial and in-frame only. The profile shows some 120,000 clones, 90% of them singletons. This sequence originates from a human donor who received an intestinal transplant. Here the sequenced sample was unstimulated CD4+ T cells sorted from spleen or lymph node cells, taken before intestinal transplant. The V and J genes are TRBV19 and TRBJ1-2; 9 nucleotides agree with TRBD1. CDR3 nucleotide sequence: TGTGCCAGTAGTATCATTTCTCTGGACAGGGGCGGTGGCTACACCTTC. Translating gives CASSIISLDRGGGYTF.